This entry is about one TCR beta chain. Using a J-beta primer mix together with a sample-barcoded 5' primer, a second PCR was run for about 6 to 12 cycles. Each CDR3 protein is one row after TCRdb ran MiXCR on the 5' RACE reads. This table holds about 650,000 distinct CDR3 sequences, about 34% found once. The data were obtained in a study of blood T cells in healthy people across ages. The V segment lost 5 bases and the J segment 3 bases; nucleotides outside the gene matches: 7. Germline V gives CDR1 DFQATT, CDR2 SNEGSKA (reference sequence). The CDR3 is 13 amino acids. The clonotype comes from a woman of 80 years or more in good health. This chain joins TRBV20-1 and TRBJ2-7; 7 nucleotides align to TRBD2. Sequences were obtained from blood. CDR3 sequence reads: CSAAGLDYYEQYF. CDR3 coding DNA: TGCAGTGCTGCCGGACTAGATTACTACGAGCAGTACTTC.